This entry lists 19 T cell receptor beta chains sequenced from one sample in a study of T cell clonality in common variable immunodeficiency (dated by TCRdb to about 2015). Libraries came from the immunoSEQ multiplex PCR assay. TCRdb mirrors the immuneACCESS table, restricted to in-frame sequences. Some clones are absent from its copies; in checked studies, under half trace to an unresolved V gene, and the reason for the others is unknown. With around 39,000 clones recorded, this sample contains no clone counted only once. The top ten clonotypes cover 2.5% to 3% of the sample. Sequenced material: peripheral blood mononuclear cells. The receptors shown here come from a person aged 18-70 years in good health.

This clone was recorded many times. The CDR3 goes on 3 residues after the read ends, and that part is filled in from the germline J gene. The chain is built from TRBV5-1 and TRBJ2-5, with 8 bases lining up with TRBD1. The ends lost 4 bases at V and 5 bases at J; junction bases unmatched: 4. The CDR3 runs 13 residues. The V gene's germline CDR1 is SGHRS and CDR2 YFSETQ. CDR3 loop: CASSPTGVETQYF. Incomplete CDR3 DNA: TGCGCCAGCAGCCCGACAGGGGTGGAGACC.

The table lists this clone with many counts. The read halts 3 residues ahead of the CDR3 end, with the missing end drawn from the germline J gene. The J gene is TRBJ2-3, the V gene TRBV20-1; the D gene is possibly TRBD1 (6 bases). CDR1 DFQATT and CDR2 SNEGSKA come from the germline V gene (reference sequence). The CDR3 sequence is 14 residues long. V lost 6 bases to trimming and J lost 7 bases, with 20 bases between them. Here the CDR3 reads CSARSTGHLNTQYF. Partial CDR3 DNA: TGCAGTGCCCGTTCCACGGGACATCTTAATACG.

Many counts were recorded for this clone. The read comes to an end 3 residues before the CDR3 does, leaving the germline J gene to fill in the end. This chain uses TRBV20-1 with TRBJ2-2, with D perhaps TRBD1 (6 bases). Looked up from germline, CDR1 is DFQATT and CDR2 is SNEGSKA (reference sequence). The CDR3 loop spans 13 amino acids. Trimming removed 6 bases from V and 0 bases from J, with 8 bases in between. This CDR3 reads CSAGTTNTGELFF. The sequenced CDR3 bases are TGCAGTGCCGGGACAACGAACACCGGGGAG.

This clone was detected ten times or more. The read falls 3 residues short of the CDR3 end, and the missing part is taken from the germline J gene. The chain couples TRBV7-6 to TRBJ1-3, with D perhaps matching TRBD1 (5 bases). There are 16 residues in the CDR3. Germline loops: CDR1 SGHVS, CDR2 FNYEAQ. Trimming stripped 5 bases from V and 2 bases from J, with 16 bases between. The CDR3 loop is CASSQSWGEAGNTIYF. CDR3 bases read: TGTGCCAGCAGCCAATCGTGGGGGGAGGCTGGAAACACC. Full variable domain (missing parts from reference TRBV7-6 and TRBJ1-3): GAGVSQSPRYKVTKRGQDVALRCDPISGHVSLYWYRQALGQGPEFLTYFNYEAQQDKSGLPNDRFSAERPEGSISTLTIQRTEQRDSAMYRCASSQSWGEAGNTIYFGEGSWLTVV.

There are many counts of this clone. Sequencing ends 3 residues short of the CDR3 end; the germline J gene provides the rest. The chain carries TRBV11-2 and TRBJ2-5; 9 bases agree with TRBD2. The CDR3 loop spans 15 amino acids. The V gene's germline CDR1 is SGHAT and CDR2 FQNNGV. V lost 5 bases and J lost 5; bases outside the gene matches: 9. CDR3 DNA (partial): TGTGCCAGCAGCCCCGTCCTCCTAGCGGGGGAGACC. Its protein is CASSPVLLAGET. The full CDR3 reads CASSPVLLAGETQYF.

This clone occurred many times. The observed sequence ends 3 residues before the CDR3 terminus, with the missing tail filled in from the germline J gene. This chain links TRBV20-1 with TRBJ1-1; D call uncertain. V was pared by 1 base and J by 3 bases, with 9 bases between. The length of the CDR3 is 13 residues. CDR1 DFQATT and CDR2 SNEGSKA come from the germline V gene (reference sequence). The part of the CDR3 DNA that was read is TGCAGTGCTAGAGGGGTTCGGGACACTGAA. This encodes CSARGVRDTE. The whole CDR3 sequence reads CSARGVRDTEAFF.

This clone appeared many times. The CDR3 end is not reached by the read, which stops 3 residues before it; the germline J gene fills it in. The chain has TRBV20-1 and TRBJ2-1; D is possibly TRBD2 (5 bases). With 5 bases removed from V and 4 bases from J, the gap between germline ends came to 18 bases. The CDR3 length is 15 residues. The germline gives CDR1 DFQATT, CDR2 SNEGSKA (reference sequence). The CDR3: CSAPDVSVKYNEQFF. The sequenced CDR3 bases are TGCAGTGCTCCAGACGTTAGCGTCAAATACAATGAG.

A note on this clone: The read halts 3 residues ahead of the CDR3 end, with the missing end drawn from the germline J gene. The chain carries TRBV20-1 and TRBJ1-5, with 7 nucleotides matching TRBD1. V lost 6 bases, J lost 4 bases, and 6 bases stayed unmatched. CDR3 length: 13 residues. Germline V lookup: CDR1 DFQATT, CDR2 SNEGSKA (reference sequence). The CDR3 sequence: CSAQGGQNQPQHF. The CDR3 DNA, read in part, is TGCAGTGCCCAAGGGGGACAGAATCAGCCC.

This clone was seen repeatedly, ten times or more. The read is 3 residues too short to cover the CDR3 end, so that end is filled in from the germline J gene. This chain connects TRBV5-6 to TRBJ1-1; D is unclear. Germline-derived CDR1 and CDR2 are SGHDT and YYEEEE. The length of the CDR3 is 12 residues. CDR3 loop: CASSLGRQEAFF. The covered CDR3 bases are TGTGCCAGCAGCTTGGGCAGACAAGAA.

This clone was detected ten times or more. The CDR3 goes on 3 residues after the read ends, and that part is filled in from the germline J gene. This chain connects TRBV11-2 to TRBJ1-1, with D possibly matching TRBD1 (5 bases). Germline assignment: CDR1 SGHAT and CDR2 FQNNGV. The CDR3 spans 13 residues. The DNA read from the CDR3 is TGTGCCAGCAGCCCCCCTCGAGGGGCCGAA. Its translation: CASSPPRGAE. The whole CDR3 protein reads CASSPPRGAEAFF.

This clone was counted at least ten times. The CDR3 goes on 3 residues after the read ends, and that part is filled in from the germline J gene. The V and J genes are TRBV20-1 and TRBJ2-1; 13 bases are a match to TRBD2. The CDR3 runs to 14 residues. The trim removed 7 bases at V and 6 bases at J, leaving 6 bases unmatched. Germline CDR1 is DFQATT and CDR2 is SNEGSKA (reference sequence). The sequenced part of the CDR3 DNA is TGCAGTGGCGTACTAGCGGGAGGGGTCAATGAG. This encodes CSGVLAGGVNE. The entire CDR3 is CSGVLAGGVNEQFF.

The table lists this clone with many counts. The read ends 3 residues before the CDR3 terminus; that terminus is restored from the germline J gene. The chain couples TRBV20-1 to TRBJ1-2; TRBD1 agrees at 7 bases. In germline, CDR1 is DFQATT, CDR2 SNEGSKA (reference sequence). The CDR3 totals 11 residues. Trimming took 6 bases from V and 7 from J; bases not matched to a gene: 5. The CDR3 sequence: CSAGRGPGYTF. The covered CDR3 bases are TGCAGTGCGGGTAGGGGGCCTGGC.

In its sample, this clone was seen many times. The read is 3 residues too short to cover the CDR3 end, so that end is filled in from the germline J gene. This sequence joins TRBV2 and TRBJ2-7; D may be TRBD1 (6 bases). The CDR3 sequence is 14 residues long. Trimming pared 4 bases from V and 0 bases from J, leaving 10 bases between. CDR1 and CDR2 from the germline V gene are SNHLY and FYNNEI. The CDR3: CASSAGTLSYEQYF. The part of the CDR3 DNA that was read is TGTGCCAGCAGTGCCGGGACACTCTCCTACGAG. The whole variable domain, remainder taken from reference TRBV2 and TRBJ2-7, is EPEVTQTPSHQVTQMGQEVILRCVPISNHLYFYWYRQILGQKVEFLVSFYNNEISEKSEIFDDQFSVERPDGSNFTLKIRSTKLEDSAMYFCASSAGTLSYEQYFGPGTRLTVT.

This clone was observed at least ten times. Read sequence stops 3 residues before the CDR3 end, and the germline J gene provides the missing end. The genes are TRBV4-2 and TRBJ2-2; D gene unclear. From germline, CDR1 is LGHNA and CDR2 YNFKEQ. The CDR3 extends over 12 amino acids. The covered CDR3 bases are TGTGCCAGCAGCCAAGAACCAGAAGGG. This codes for CASSQEPEG. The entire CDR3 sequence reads CASSQEPEGLFF.

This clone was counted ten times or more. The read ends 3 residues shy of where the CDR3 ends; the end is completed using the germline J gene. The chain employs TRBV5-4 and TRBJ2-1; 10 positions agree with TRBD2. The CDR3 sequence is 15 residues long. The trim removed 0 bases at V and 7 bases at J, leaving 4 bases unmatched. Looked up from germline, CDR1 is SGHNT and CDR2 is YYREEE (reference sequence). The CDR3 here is CASSLAGLAANEQFF. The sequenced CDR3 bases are TGTGCCAGCAGCTTGGCTGGACTAGCGGCTAATGAG.

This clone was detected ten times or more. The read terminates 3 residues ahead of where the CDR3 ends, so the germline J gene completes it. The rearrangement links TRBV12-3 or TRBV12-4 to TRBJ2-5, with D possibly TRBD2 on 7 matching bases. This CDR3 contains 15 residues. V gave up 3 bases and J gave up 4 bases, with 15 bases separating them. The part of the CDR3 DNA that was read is TGTGCCAGCAGTTTGGGAGGGGGAGAGGGAGAGACC. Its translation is CASSLGGGEGET. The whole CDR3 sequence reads CASSLGGGEGETQYF.

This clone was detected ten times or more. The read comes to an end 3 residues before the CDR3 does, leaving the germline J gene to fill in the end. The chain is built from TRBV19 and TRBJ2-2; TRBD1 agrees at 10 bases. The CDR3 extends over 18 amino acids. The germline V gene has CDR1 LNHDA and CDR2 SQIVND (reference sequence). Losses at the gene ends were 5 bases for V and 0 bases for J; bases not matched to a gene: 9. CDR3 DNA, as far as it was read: TGTGCCAGTAGTCGATGGGCCGGGACAGGGGCGAACACCGGGGAG. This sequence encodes CASSRWAGTGANTGE. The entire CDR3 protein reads CASSRWAGTGANTGELFF.

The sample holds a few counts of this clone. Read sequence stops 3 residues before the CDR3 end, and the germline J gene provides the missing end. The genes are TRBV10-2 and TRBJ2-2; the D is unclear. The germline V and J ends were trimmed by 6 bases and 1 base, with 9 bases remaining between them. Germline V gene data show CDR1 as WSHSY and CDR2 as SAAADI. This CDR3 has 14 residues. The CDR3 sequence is CASRELRNTGELFF. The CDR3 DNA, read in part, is TGCGCCAGCAGAGAACTACGGAACACCGGGGAG.

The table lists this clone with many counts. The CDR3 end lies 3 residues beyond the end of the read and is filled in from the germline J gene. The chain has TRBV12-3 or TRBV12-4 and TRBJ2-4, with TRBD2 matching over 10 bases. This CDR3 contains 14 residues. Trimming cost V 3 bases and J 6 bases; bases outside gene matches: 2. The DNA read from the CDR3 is TGTGCCAGCAGTTTCCAGCGGGGGGGAAACATT. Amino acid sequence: CASSFQRGGNI. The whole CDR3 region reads CASSFQRGGNIQYF.